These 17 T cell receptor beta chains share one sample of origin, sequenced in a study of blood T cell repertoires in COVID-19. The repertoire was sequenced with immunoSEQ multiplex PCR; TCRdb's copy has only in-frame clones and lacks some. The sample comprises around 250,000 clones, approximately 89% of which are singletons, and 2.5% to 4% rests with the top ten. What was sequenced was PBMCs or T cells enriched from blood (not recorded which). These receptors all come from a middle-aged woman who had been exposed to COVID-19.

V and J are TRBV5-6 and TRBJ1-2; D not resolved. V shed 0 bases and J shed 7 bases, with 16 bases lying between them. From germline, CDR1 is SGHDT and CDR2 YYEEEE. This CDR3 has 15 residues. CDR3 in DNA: TGTGCCAGCAGCTTGGGAATTGCGATAGGCGGTGGCTACACCTTC. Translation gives CASSLGIAIGGGYTF.

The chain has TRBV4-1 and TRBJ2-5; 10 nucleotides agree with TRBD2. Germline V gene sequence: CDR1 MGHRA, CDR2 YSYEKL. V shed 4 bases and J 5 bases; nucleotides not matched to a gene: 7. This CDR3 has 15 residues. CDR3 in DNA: TGCGCCAGCAGCCGCGGACTAGCGGACGTGGAGACCCAGTACTTC. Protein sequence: CASSRGLADVETQYF.

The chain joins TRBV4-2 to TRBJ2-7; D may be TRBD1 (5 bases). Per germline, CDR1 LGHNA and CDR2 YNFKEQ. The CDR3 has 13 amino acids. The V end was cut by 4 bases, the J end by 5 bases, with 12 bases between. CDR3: CASSPIDSDEQYF. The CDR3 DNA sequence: TGTGCCAGCAGCCCAATCGACAGCGACGAGCAGTACTTC.

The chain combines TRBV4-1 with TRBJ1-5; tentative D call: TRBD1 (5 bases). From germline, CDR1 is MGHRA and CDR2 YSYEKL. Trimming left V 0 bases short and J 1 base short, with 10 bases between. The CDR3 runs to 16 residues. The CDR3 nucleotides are TGCGCCAGCAGCCAAGATAGGGGTGCGAGCAATCAGCCCCAGCATTTT. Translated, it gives CASSQDRGASNQPQHF.

The CDR3 here is CASSENEVGTLSDQPQHF. The CDR3 DNA sequence: TGTGCCAGCAGTGAAAATGAGGTGGGGACATTGAGCGACCAGCCCCAGCATTTT. The chain combines TRBV25-1 with TRBJ1-5, with a weak D call TRBD1 (6 bases). The CDR3 runs to 18 residues. Germline assignment: CDR1 MGHDK and CDR2 SYGVNS. V was cut by 2 bases and J by 7 bases, with 24 bases left in between. Full variable domain (rest looked up from reference TRBV25-1 and TRBJ1-5): EADIYQTPRYLVIGTGKKITLECSQTMGHDKMYWYQQDPGMELHLIHYSYGVNSTEKGDLSSESTVSRIRTEHFPLTLESARPSHTSQYLCASSENEVGTLSDQPQHFGDGTRLSIL.

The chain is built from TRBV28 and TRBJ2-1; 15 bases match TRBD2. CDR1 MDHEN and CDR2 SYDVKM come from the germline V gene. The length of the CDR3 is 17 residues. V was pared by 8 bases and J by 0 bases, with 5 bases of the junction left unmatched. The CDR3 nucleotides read TGTGCCAGCTCCCGGACTAGCGGGAGGGCCTCCTACAATGAGCAGTTCTTC. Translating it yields CASSRTSGRASYNEQFF.

CDR3 amino acids: CASSGTGGARVGYTF. Written as DNA, the CDR3 is TGTGCCAGTTCCGGGACAGGGGGCGCGAGGGTTGGCTACACCTTC. V usage is TRBV18 and J usage is TRBJ1-2; 12 positions agree with TRBD1. V was clipped by 9 bases and J by 7 bases; unmatched bases: 12. The CDR3 has 15 residues. Germline CDR1 KGHSH, CDR2 LQKENI.

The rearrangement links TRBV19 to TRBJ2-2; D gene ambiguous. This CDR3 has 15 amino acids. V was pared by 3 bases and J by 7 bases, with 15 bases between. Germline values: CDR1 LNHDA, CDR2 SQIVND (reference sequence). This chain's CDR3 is CASSILPQALGELFF. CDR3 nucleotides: TGTGCCAGTAGTATCTTACCCCAGGCCCTCGGGGAGCTGTTTTTT.

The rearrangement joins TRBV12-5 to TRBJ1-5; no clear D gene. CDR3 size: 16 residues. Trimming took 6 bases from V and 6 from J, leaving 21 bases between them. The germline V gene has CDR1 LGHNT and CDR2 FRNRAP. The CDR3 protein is CASGTTDGLSPQPQHF. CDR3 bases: TGTGCTAGTGGGACGACTGACGGTTTATCCCCTCAGCCCCAGCATTTT. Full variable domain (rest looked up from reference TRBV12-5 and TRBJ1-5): DARVTQTPRHKVTEMGQEVTMRCQPILGHNTVFWYRQTMMQGLELLAYFRNRAPLDDSGMPKDRFSAEMPDATLATLKIQPSEPRDSAVYFCASGTTDGLSPQPQHFGDGTRLSIL.

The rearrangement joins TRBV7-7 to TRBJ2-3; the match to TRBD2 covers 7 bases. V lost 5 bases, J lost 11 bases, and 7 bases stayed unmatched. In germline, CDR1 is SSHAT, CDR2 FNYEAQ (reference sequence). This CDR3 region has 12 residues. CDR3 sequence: CASSEGRGRQYF. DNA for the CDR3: TGTGCCAGCAGCGAGGGGCGGGGGAGGCAGTATTTT. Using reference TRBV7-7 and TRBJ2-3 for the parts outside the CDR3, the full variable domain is GAGVSQSPRYKVTKRGQDVTLRCDPISSHATLYWYQQALGQGPEFLTYFNYEAQPDKSGLPSDRFSAERPEGSISTLTIQRTEQRDSAMYRCASSEGRGRQYFGPGTRLTVL.

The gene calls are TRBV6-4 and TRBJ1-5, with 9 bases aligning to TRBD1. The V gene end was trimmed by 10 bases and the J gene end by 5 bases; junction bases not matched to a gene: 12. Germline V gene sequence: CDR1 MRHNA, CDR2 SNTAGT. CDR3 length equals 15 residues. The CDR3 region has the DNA TGTGCCAACACAGCCGACAGGGGGTTTGATCAGCCCCAGCATTTT. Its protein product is CANTADRGFDQPQHF.

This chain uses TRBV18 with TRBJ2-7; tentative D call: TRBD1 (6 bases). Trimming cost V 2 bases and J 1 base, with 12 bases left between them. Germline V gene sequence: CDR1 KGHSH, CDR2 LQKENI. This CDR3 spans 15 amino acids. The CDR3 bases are TGTGCCAGCTCACCAGACATAGGGGGTTCCTACGAGCAGTACTTC. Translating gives CASSPDIGGSYEQYF.

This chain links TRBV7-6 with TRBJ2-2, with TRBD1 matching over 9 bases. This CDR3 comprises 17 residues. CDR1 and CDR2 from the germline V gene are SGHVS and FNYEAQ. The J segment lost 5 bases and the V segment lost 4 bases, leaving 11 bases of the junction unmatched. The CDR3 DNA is TGTGCCAGCAGCTCTCGTGGGGGACAGGGAAAAACCGGGGAGCTGTTTTTT. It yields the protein CASSSRGGQGKTGELFF.

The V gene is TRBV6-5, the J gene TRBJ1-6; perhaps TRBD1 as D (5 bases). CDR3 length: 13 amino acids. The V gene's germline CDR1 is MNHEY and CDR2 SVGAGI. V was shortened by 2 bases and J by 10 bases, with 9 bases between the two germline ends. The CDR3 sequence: CASSYTGGSPLHF. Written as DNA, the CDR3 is TGTGCCAGCAGTTACACGGGGGGATCACCCCTCCACTTT.

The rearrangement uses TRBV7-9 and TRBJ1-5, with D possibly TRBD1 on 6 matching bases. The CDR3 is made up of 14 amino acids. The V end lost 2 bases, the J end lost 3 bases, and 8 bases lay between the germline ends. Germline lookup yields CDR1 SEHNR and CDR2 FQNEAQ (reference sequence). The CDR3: CASSLSGVNQPQHF. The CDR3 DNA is TGTGCCAGCAGCTTATCAGGGGTCAATCAGCCCCAGCATTTT. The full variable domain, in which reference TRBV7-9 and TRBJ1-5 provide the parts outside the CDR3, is DTGVSQNPRHKITKRGQNVTFRCDPISEHNRLYWYRQTLGQGPEFLTYFQNEAQLEKSRLLSDRFSAERPKGSFSTLEIQRTEQGDSAMYLCASSLSGVNQPQHFGDGTRLSIL.

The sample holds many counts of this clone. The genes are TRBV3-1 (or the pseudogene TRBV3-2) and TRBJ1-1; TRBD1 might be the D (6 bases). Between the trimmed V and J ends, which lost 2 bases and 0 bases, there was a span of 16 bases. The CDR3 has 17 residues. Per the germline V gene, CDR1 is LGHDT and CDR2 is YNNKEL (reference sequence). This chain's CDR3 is CASSQKGPGTLNTEAFF. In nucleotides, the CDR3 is TGTGCCAGCAGCCAAAAGGGCCCCGGGACACTGAACACTGAAGCTTTCTTT.

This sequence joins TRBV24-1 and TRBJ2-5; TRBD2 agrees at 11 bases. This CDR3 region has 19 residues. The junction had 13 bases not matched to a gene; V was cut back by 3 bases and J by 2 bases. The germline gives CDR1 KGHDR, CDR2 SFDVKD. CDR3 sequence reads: CATSDPRTGTSGVQETQYF. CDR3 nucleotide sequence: TGTGCCACCAGTGATCCTAGGACCGGGACTAGCGGAGTACAAGAGACCCAGTACTTC.